The clone carrying this T cell receptor (beta chain) was recorded only once. Its target is unknown. The data belong to a study of shared clonotypes between healthy human individuals. Study-level background: Two women and a few men aged 18 to 49 served as donors.

Genomic DNA per cell subset filled all wells of several immunoSEQ plates. Using immunoSEQ multiplex PCR, the repertoire was profiled, and TCRdb retains in-frame clones only, with some absent. The sample has about 600,000 clones, around 97% seen once. The V end was cut by 3 bases, the J end by 3 bases, with 8 bases between. Per germline, CDR1 SGHAT and CDR2 FQNNGV. The CDR3 runs 14 residues. Findings and caveats of the study: Relative to memory subsets, naive subsets generally showed larger estimated richness. Rarefaction curves obtained for sorted subsets showed sequencing incomplete despite large depth.

The specimen was naive CD4+ T cells sorted from blood. Indicated subset: CD45RA+ positively selected. This TCR was recovered from a woman under 40 in good health. The V and J genes are TRBV11-2 and TRBJ1-4; D gene ambiguous. The CDR3 sequence is CASSLGLANEKLFF. The CDR3 nucleotides read TGTGCCAGCAGCTTGGGCCTCGCTAATGAAAAACTGTTTTTT.